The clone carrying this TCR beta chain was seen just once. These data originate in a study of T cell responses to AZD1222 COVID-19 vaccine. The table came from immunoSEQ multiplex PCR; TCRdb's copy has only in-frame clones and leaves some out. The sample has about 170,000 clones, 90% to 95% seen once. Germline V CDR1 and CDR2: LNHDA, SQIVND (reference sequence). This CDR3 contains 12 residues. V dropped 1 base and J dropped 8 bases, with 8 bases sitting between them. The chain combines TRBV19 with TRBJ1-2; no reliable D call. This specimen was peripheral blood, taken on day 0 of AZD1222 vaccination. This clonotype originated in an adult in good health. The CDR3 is CASSIGNLGYTF. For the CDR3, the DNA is TGTGCCAGTAGTATAGGGAATCTGGGCTACACCTTC.